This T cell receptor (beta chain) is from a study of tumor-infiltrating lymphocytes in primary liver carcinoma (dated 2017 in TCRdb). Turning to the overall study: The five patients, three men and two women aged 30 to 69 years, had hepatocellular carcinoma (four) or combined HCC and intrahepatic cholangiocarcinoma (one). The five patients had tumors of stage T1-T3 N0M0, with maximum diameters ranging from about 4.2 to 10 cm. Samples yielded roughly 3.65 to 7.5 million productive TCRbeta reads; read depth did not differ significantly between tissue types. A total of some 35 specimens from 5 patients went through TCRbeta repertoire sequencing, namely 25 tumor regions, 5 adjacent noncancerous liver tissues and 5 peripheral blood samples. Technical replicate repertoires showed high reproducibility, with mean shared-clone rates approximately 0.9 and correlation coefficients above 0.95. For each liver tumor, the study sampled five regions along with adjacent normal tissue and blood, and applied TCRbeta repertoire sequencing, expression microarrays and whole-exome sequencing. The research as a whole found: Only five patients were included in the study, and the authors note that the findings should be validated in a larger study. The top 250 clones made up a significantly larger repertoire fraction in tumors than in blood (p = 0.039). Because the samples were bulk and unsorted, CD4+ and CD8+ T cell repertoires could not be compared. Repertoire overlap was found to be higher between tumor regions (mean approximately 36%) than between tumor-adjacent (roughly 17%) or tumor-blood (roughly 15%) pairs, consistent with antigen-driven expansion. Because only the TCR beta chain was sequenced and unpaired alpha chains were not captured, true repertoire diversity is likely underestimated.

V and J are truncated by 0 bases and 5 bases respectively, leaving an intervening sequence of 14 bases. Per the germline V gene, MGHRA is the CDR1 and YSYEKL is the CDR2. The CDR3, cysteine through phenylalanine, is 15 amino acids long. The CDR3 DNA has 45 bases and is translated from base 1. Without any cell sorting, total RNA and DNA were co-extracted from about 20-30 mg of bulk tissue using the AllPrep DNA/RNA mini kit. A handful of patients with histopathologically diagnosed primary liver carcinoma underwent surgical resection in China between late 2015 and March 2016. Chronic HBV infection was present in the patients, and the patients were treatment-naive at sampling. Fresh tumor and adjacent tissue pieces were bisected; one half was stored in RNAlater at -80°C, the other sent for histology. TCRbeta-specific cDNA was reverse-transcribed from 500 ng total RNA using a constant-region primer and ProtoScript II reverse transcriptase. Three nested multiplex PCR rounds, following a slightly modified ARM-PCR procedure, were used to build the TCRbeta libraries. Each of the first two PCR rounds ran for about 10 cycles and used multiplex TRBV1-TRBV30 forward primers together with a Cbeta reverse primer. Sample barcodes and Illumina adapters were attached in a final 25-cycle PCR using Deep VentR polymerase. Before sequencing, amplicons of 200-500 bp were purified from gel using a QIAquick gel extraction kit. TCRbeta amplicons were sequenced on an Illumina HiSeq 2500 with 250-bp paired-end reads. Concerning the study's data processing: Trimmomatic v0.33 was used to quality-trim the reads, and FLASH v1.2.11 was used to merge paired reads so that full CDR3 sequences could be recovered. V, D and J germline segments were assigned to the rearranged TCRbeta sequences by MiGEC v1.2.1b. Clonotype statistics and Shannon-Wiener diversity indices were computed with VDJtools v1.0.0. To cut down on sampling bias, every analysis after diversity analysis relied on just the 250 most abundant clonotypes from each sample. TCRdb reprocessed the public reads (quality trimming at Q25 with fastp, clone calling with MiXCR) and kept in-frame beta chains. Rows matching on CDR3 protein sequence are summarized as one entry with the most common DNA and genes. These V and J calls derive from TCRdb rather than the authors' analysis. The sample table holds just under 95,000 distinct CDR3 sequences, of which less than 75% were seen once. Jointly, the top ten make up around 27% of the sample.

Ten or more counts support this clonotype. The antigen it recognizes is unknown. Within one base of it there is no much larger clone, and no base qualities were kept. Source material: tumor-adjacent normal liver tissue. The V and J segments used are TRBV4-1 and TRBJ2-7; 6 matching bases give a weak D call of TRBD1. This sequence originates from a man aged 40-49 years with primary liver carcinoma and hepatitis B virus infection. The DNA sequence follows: TGCGCCAGCAGCCAAGATTTTACAGGGCGGAACGAGCAGTACTTC. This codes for CASSQDFTGRNEQYF.